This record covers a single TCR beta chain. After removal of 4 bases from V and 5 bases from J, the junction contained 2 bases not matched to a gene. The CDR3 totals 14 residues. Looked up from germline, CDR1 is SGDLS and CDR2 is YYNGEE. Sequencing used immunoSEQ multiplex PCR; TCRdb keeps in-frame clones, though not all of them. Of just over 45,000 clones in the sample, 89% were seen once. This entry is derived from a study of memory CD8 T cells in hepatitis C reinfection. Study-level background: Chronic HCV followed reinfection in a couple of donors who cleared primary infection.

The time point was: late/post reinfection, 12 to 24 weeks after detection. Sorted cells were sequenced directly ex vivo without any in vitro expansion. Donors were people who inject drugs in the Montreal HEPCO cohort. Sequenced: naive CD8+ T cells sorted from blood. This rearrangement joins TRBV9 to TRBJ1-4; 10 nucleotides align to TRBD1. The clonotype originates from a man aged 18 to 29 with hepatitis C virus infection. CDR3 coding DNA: TGTGCCAGCAGCCTGGGACAGGGGAATGAAAAACTGTTTTTT. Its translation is CASSLGQGNEKLFF.